The source of this T cell receptor beta chain is a study of CD8+ T cells in alopecia areata. Trimming left V 6 bases short and J 8 bases short, with 13 bases between. The CDR3 is 11 amino acids. Germline CDR1 is SQVTM and CDR2 is ANQGSEA. With regard to this clone: The antigen remains undetermined.

Specified treatment: oral pan-JAK inhibitor, 5-10 mg twice daily. Study-level findings and limits: Scalp samples also contribute reads from the resident alphabeta T cells found in normal skin. For lesional scalp, especially alopecia totalis/universalis, clonality was higher than in normal scalp. A great number of expanded lesional clones endured in scalp and blood during tofacitinib. Shared TCR sequences were less clear between patients than in mice, possibly partly from HLA diversity.

Once RNA had been extracted, it was reverse transcribed into cDNA to act as the sequencing template. Libraries were prepared by immunoSEQ multiplex PCR; TCRdb keeps only in-frame clonotypes and omits some of them. The repertoire holds roughly 140,000 clones, roughly 82% seen once, with around a quarter in the top ten. The sequence was obtained from a human donor with alopecia areata. Material: CD8+ T cells sorted from blood, obtained at week 4, from a patient treated with tofacitinib. The chain employs TRBV29-1 and TRBJ1-2, with D perhaps TRBD1 (5 bases). The CDR3 DNA reads TGCAGCGTAGAGTGGGGGAGAGGCTACACCTTC. It encodes CSVEWGRGYTF. Variable domain in full (rest from reference TRBV29-1 and TRBJ1-2): SAVISQKPSRDICQRGTSLTIQCQVDSQVTMMFWYRQQPGQSLTLIATANQGSEATYESGFVIDKFPISRPNLTFSTLTVSNMSPEDSSIYLCSVEWGRGYTFGSGTRLTVV.